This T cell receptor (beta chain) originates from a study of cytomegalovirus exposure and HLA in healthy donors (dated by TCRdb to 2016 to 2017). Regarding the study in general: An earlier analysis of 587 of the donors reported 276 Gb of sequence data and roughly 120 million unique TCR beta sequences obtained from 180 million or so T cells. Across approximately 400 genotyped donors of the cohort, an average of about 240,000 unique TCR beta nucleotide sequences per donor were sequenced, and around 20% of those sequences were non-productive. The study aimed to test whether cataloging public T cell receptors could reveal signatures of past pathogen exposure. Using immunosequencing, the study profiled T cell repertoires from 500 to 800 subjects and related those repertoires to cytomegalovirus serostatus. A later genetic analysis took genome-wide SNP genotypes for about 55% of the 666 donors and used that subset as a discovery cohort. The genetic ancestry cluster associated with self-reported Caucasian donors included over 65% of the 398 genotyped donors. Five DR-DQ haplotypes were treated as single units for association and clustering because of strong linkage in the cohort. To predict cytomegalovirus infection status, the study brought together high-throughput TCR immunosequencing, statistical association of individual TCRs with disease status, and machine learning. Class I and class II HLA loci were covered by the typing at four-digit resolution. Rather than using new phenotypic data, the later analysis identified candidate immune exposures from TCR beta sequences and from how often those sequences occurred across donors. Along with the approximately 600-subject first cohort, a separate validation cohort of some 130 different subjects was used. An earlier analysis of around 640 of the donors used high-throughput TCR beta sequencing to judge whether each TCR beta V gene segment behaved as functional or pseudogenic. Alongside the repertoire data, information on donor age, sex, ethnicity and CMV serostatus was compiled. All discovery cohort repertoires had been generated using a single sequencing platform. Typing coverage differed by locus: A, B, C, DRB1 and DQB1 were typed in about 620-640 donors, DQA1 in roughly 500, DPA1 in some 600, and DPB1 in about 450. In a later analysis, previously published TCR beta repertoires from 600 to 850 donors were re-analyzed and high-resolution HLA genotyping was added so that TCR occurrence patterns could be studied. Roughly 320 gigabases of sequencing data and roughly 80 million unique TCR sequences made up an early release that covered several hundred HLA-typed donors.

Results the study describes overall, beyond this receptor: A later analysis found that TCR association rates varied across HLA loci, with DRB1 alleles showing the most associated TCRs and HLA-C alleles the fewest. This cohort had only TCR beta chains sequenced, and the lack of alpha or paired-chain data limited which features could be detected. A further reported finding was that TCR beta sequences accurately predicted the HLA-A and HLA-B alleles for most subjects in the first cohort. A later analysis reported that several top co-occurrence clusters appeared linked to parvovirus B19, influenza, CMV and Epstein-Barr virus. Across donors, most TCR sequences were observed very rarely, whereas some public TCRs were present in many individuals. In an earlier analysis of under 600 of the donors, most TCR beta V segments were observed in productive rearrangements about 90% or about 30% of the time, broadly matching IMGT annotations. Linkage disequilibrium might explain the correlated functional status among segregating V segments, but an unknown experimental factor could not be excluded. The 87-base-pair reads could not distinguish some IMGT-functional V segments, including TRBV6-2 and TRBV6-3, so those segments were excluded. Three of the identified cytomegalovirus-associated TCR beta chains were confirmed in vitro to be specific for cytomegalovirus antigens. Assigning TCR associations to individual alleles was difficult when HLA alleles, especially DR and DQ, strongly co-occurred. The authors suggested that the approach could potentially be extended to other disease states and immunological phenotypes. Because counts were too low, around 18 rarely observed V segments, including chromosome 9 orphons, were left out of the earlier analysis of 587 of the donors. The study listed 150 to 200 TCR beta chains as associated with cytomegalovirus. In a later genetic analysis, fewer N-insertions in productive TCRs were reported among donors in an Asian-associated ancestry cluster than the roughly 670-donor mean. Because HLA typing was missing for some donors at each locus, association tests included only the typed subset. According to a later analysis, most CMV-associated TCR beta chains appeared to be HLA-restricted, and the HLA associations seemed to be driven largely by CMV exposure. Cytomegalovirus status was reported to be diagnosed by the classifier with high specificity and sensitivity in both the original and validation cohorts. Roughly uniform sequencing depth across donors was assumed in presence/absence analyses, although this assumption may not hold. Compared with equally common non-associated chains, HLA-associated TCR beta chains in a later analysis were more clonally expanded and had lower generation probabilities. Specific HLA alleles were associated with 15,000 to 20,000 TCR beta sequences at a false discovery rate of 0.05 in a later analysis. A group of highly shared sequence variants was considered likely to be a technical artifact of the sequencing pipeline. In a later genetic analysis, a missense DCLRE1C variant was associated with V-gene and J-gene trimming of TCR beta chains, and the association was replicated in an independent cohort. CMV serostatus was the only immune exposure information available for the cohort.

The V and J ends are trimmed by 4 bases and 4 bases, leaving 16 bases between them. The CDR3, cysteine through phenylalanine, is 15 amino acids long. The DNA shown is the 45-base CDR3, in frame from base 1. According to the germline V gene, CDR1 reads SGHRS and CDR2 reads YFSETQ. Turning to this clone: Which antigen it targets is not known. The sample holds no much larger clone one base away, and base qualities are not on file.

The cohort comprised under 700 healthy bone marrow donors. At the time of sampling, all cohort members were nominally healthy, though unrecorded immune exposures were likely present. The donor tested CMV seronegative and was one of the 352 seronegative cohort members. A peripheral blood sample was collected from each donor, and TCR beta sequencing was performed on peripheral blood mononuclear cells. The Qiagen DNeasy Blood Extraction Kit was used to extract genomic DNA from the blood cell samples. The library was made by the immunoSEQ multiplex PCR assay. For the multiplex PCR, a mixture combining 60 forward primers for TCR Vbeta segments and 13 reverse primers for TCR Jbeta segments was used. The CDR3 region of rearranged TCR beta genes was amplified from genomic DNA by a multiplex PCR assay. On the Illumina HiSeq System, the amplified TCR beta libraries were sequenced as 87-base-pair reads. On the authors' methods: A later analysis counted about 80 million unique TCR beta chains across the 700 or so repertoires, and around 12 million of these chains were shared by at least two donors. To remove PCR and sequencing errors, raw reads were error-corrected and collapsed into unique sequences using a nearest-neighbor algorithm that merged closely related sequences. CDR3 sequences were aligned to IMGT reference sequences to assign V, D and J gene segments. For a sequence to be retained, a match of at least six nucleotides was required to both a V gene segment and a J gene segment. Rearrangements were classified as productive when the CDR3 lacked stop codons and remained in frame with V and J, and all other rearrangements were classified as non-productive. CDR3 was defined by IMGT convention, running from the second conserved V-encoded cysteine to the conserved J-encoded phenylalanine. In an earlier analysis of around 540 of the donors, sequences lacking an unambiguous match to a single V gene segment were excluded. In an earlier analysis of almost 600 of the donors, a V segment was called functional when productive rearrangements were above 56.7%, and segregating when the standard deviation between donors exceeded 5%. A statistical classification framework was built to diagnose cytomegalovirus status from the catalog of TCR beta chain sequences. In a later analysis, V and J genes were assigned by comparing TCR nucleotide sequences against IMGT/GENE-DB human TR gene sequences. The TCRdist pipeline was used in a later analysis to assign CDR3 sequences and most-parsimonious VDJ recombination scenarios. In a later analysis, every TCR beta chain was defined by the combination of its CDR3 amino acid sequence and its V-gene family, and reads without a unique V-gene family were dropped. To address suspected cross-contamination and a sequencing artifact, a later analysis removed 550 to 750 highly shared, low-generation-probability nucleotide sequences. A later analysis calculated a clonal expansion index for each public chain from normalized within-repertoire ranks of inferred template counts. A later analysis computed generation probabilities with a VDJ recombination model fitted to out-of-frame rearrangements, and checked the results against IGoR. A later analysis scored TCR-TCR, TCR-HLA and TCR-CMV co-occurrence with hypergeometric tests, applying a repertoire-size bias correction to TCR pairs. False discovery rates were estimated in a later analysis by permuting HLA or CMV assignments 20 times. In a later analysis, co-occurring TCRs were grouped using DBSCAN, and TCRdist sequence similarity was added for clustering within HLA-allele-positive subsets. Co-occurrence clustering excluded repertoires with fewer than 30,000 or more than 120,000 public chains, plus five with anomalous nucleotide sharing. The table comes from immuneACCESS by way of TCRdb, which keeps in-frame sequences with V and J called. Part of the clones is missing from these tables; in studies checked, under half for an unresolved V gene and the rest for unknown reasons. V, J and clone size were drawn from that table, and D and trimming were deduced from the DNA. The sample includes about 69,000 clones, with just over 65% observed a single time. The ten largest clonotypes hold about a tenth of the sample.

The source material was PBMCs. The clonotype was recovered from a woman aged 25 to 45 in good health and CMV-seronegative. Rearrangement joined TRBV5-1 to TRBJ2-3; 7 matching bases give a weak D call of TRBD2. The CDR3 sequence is CASSMRGGSSDTQYF. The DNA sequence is TGCGCCAGCAGCATGAGGGGGGGCTCGTCAGATACGCAGTATTTT.